Listed below are T cell receptor beta chains from one sample, sequenced in a study of ipilimumab plus nivolumab after autologous stem cell transplantation. TCRdb keeps only in-frame clones here, not all; method: immunoSEQ multiplex PCR. The sample has 9,000 to 15,000 clones, about 77% seen once. The sample here was PBMCs, taken in a trial of ipilimumab plus nivolumab as post-transplant consolidation. The receptors stem from a male donor with multiple myeloma. CDR3s include the opening cysteine and the closing phenylalanine or tryptophan. D genes are given only for firm matches. Only some rows state a clone size, as once, few, many or a class for expanded clones.

clone_size	cdr3_length	d_call	v_call	j_call	cdr3_nt	cdr3_aa
.	16	TRBD2	TRBV7-3	TRBJ2-3	TGTGCCAGCAGTCCGACTAGCGGGACGGGCACAGATACGCAGTATTTT	CASSPTSGTGTDTQYF
once	11	.	TRBV20-1	TRBJ2-5	TGCAGTGCTAGAGAGATGAAGACCCAGTACTTC	CSAREMKTQYF
.	12	.	TRBV29-1	TRBJ1-2	TGCAGCGTTGAAGATAGCAGTTATGGCTACACCTTC	CSVEDSSYGYTF
few	12	.	TRBV11-1	TRBJ1-2	TGTGCCAGCACCCAAGAGGGGTATGGCTACACCTTC	CASTQEGYGYTF
.	13	TRBD2	TRBV7-2	TRBJ2-1	TGTGCCAGCAGCATAGGGGTAGCGGGGGAGCAGTTCTTC	CASSIGVAGEQFF
few	16	TRBD1	TRBV10-2	TRBJ1-5	TGCGCCAGCAGTGAGTGGGGAGGGGGCGGCAATCAGCCCCAGCATTTT	CASSEWGGGGNQPQHF
.	14	TRBD2	TRBV5-1	TRBJ2-5	TGCGCCAGCAGCCCCGGGGGGGAACAAGAGACCCAGTACTTC	CASSPGGEQETQYF
.	11	.	TRBV6-6	TRBJ2-5	TGTGCCAGTGGCGGAGGGGAGACCCAGTACTTC	CASGGGETQYF
once	16	.	TRBV7-8	TRBJ1-1	TGTGCCAGCAGCCGTCTGTTGTCCCCGGGGGACACTGAAGCTTTCTTT	CASSRLLSPGDTEAFF
.	13	.	TRBV5-6	TRBJ2-4	TGTGCCAGCAGCTTGGACAGGGCAGCCCGCCAGTACTTC	CASSLDRAARQYF
.	13	.	TRBV27	TRBJ2-7	TGTGCCAGCAGTTTATCGAGCGCGCCGGAGCAGTACTTC	CASSLSSAPEQYF
.	13	.	TRBV7-9	TRBJ2-7	TGTGCCAGCAGCTCAGGGAGAATCTACGAGCAGTACTTC	CASSSGRIYEQYF
once	13	TRBD1	TRBV28	TRBJ2-7	TGTGCCAGCAGTCGACAGGGGCCATACGAGCAGTACTTC	CASSRQGPYEQYF
once	14	.	TRBV7-9	TRBJ1-1	TGTGCCAGCAGCTCAGACTCAGGGAACACTGAAGCTTTCTTT	CASSSDSGNTEAFF
.	15	TRBD1	TRBV7-3	TRBJ2-3	TGTGCCAGCAGCTTAAAGGGGGCCTCCGTAGATACGCAGTATTTT	CASSLKGASVDTQYF
.	14	TRBD1	TRBV2	TRBJ1-2	TGTGCCAGCAGTGGGGCCCGGACAGGGGATGGCTACACCTTC	CASSGARTGDGYTF
few	15	TRBD2	TRBV5-4	TRBJ2-3	TGTGCCAGCAGCCAGAGCGGGGGGGCGGTAGATACGCAGTATTTT	CASSQSGGAVDTQYF
.	18	.	TRBV5-3	TRBJ1-5	TGTGCCAGAAGCTTAACCAACGAGGTATCAGGGAGCAATCAGCCCCAGCATTTT	CARSLTNEVSGSNQPQHF
medium-sized	16	TRBD2	TRBV14	TRBJ2-4	TGTGCCAGCAGCCAAGTGGGGGGGGATACCAAAAACATTCAGTACTTC	CASSQVGGDTKNIQYF
.	12	.	TRBV6-6	TRBJ2-1	TGTGCGATAGGTCCCACCGGCGATGAGCAGTTCTTC	CAIGPTGDEQFF